The 30 T cell receptor beta chains below were found in one sample sequenced in a study of cytomegalovirus exposure and HLA in healthy donors. PCR used 60 Vbeta primers and 13 Jbeta primers. Here immunoSEQ multiplex PCR was the method, and the copy in TCRdb shows in-frame clones only, minus some. The data contain approximately 150,000 clones, roughly 77% of them seen just once; the ten biggest clones take up over 4.5%. The specimen sequenced was PBMCs. The receptors were gathered from a male donor in good health and CMV-seronegative.

CDR3 sequence: CASSFRGTLSYEQYF. CDR3 in DNA: TGTGCCAGCAGTTTTCGAGGGACATTGAGTTACGAGCAGTACTTC. The chain employs TRBV28 and TRBJ2-7, with a tentative D call TRBD1 (6 bases). V shed 3 bases and J shed 4 bases, with 16 bases lying between them. Germline values: CDR1 MDHEN, CDR2 SYDVKM. CDR3 length equals 15 residues.

The chain has TRBV11-1 and TRBJ2-7; 9 nucleotides line up with TRBD1. The CDR3 is 13 residues long. The germline gives CDR1 SGHAT, CDR2 FQDESV (reference sequence). V lost 6 bases, J lost 3 bases, and 3 bases stayed unmatched. CDR3 sequence: CASRGQGIYEQYF. DNA of the CDR3: TGTGCCAGCAGGGGACAGGGTATCTACGAGCAGTACTTC.

This clone was picked up a small number of times. The J gene is TRBJ2-2, the V gene TRBV11-3; 9 bases are shared with TRBD2. V gave up 5 bases and J gave up 4 bases; unmatched junction bases: 2. CDR1 SGHNT and CDR2 YENEEA come from the germline V gene. The CDR3 loop spans 14 amino acids. The CDR3 sequence: CASSPTSGTGELFF. The CDR3 coding sequence is TGTGCCAGCAGCCCGACTAGCGGCACCGGGGAGCTGTTTTTT.

V gene TRBV6-5 combines with J gene TRBJ2-1; 7 positions match TRBD2. V lost 4 bases, J lost 6 bases, and 9 bases stayed unmatched. The CDR3 consists of 15 residues. Germline V gives CDR1 MNHEY, CDR2 SVGAGI. The CDR3 nucleotides read TGTGCCAGCAGTTCCCCCAACGGGGGGATCAATGAGCAGTTCTTC. Its protein product is CASSSPNGGINEQFF.

The chain uses TRBV30 and TRBJ2-2; TRBD1 matches at 10 bases. The CDR3 has 13 amino acids. Per germline, CDR1 GTSNPN and CDR2 SVGIG (reference sequence). The J segment lost 5 bases and the V segment lost 5 bases, leaving 2 bases of the junction unmatched. CDR3 protein: CAWSGQGTGELFF. For the CDR3, the DNA is TGTGCCTGGTCGGGACAGGGGACCGGGGAGCTGTTTTTT. Combining the CDR3 with reference TRBV30 and TRBJ2-2 gives the whole variable domain SQTIHQWPATLVQPVGSPLSLECTVEGTSNPNLYWYRQAAGRGLQLLFYSVGIGQISSEVPQNLSASRPQDRQFILSSKKLLLSDSGFYLCAWSGQGTGELFFGEGSRLTVL.

This rearrangement joins TRBV5-1 to TRBJ1-4, with TRBD1 matching 9 bases. The germline CDR1 and CDR2 sequences are SGHRS and YFSETQ. The CDR3 has 15 residues. V shed 2 bases and J 8 bases; nucleotides not matched to a gene: 7. The CDR3 DNA is TGCGCCAGCAGCTTTACAGGGGGCGAAGGAGAAAAACTGTTTTTT. Protein sequence: CASSFTGGEGEKLFF.

The chain recombines TRBV5-1 with TRBJ1-1, with 8 bases lining up with TRBD1. V was clipped by 2 bases and J by 5 bases; unmatched bases: 8. Germline values: CDR1 SGHRS, CDR2 YFSETQ. CDR3 length: 15 residues. In DNA form, the CDR3 reads TGCGCCAGCAGCTTAGTCGGACAGGGCATTACTGAAGCTTTCTTT. Residues: CASSLVGQGITEAFF.

The J gene is TRBJ2-7, the V gene TRBV6-6, with 8 bases that match TRBD1. The CDR3 spans 12 residues. Germline lookup yields CDR1 MNHNY and CDR2 SVGAGI (reference sequence). The junction had 1 base not matched to a gene; V was cut back by 6 bases and J by 3 bases. The CDR3 bases are TGTGCCAGCAGGGACAGGGACTACGAGCAGTACTTC. This codes for CASRDRDYEQYF.

J is TRBJ1-4 and V is TRBV6-6; D gene unclear. CDR3 length equals 12 residues. CDR1 is MNHNY and CDR2 is SVGAGI in the germline V gene (reference sequence). V was shortened by 5 bases and J by 8 bases, with 9 bases between the two germline ends. The CDR3 DNA sequence: TGTGCCAGCAGTGGAGGCGGGGAAAAACTGTTTTTT. Its translation is CASSGGGEKLFF.

The chain employs TRBV7-9 and TRBJ1-5; perhaps TRBD1 as D (5 bases). The CDR3 length is 15 residues. CDR1 is SEHNR, CDR2 FQNEAQ, per germline (reference sequence). Trimming shortened V by 3 bases and J by 1 base, and 10 bases separated the two germline ends. CDR3 nucleotides: TGTGCCAGCAGCTTGGGGGGAGCCAGCAATCAGCCCCAGCATTTT. As protein: CASSLGGASNQPQHF.

The rearrangement links TRBV27 to TRBJ2-7; TRBD2 is a possible D gene (7 bases). This CDR3 region has 14 residues. Germline assignment: CDR1 MNHEY and CDR2 SMNVEV (reference sequence). V lost 10 bases and J lost 2, with 18 bases in between. CDR3 amino acids: CATHAGGAPYEQYF. Written as DNA, the CDR3 is TGTGCCACACACGCTGGGGGGGCGCCCTACGAGCAGTACTTC.

This clone was recorded once. The rearrangement uses TRBV5-1 and TRBJ2-7; 8 nucleotides line up with TRBD1. This CDR3 spans 14 amino acids. From germline, CDR1 is SGHRS and CDR2 YFSETQ. V was clipped by 5 bases and J by 2 bases; unmatched bases: 6. The CDR3 reads CASRDREQAYEQYF. CDR3 nucleotide sequence: TGCGCCAGCAGGGACAGGGAACAAGCCTACGAGCAGTACTTC.

J is TRBJ1-4 and V is TRBV2; maybe TRBD1 (5 bases). The CDR3 covers 15 residues. The V and J ends lost 6 bases and 0 bases respectively, with 11 bases between them. Germline CDR1 SNHLY, CDR2 FYNNEI. For the CDR3, the DNA is TGTGCCAGCAGCCCCAGACAGACAACTAATGAAAAACTGTTTTTT. Amino acid sequence: CASSPRQTTNEKLFF.

The chain combines TRBV19 with TRBJ2-5; 8 bases match TRBD2. The CDR3 sequence is 14 residues long. The ends lost 6 bases at V and 4 bases at J; junction bases unmatched: 7. Germline lookup yields CDR1 LNHDA and CDR2 SQIVND (reference sequence). In DNA form, the CDR3 reads TGTGCCAGTAGGTCGAGCGGGAGTCCAGAGACCCAGTACTTC. This sequence encodes CASRSSGSPETQYF. Drawing the rest from reference TRBV19 and TRBJ2-5, the complete variable domain is DGGITQSPKYLFRKEGQNVTLSCEQNLNHDAMYWYRQDPGQGLRLIYYSQIVNDFQKGDIAEGYSVSREKKESFPLTVTSAQKNPTAFYLCASRSSGSPETQYFGPGTRLLVL.

CDR3 residues: CASSQTVGQAYEQYF. CDR3 nucleotide sequence: TGCGCCAGCAGCCAAACCGTGGGACAGGCCTACGAGCAGTACTTC. The chain recombines TRBV4-1 with TRBJ2-7; TRBD1 matches at 8 bases. CDR3 size: 15 residues. V lost 2 bases to trimming and J lost 2 bases; unmatched junction nucleotides: 5. CDR1 and CDR2 from the germline V gene are MGHRA and YSYEKL.

CDR3 sequence reads: CASSQEWTNYGYTF. Here the CDR3 DNA reads TGCGCCAGCAGCCAAGAGTGGACAAACTATGGCTACACCTTC. The chain links TRBV4-1 to TRBJ1-2, with a tentative D call TRBD1 (5 bases). Germline CDR1 is MGHRA and CDR2 is YSYEKL. V dropped 0 bases and J dropped 2 bases, with 7 bases sitting between them. The CDR3 has 14 residues.

J is TRBJ1-5 and V is TRBV9; perhaps TRBD1 as D (5 bases). From germline, CDR1 is SGDLS and CDR2 YYNGEE. The germline V and J ends were trimmed by 2 bases and 7 bases, with 10 bases remaining between them. The CDR3 length is 13 residues. For the CDR3, the DNA is TGTGCCAGCAGCGTCGGGGCGGGACAGCCCCAGCATTTT. It encodes CASSVGAGQPQHF.

This chain connects TRBV25-1 to TRBJ2-3, with 8 nucleotides matching TRBD2. V trimming: 7 bases; J trimming: 0 bases; junction bases outside the gene matches: 3. The CDR3 is made up of 14 amino acids. Germline V lookup: CDR1 MGHDK, CDR2 SYGVNS. In DNA, the CDR3 is TGTGCCAGCACCATAGCGGGAAGCACAGATACGCAGTATTTT. It translates to CASTIAGSTDTQYF.

The chain has TRBV7-9 and TRBJ2-1; D possibly corresponds to TRBD2 (6 bases). The germline V gene encodes CDR1 SEHNR and CDR2 FQNEAQ (reference sequence). Deletions cut 6 bases from V and 0 bases from J, with 12 bases between. This CDR3 is 15 amino acids long. The CDR3 nucleotides read TGTGCCAGCAGGGGACTCGGGTTCTCCTACAATGAGCAGTTCTTC. It translates to CASRGLGFSYNEQFF.

This sequence joins TRBV2 and TRBJ2-2; no firm D call. V gave up 6 bases and J gave up 1 base, with 9 bases separating them. Germline V CDR1 and CDR2: SNHLY, FYNNEI. The CDR3 extends over 14 amino acids. The CDR3 spells CASRMERNTGELFF. CDR3 bases: TGTGCCAGCAGAATGGAGCGGAACACCGGGGAGCTGTTTTTT.

There are a few counts of this clone. A much larger clone differs by one base, so this may be a read error. This rearrangement joins TRBV11-1 to TRBJ1-1; D gene unclear. Deletions cut 5 bases from V and 8 bases from J, with 18 bases between. The CDR3 loop spans 14 amino acids. Germline V CDR1 and CDR2: SGHAT, FQDESV (reference sequence). The CDR3 loop is CASSPAEARVEAFF. The CDR3 DNA follows: TGTGCCAGCAGCCCCGCGGAGGCTAGAGTGGAAGCTTTCTTT.

This clone has just one count. The J gene is TRBJ2-5, the V gene TRBV29-1, with 7 positions matching TRBD2. V lost 5 bases, J lost 7 bases, and 16 bases stayed unmatched. This CDR3 contains 15 residues. Germline-derived CDR1 and CDR2 are SQVTM and ANQGSEA. CDR3 sequence (DNA): TGCAGCGTTAAGAGGCGTGCGGGGGTCCGGGTGACCCAGTACTTC. Its protein product is CSVKRRAGVRVTQYF.

As for this clone: Different DNA sequences within this sample yield the same CDR3. The chain carries TRBV9 and TRBJ1-1; D is possibly TRBD1 (6 bases). Deletions cut 4 bases from V and 1 base from J, with 11 bases between. The germline V gene encodes CDR1 SGDLS and CDR2 YYNGEE. This CDR3 spans 14 amino acids. CDR3: CASSSGQPNTEAFF. Here the CDR3 DNA reads TGTGCCAGCAGCTCCGGACAGCCGAACACTGAAGCTTTCTTT.

V and J are TRBV15 and TRBJ1-1, with D possibly matching TRBD1 (5 bases). The CDR3 spans 17 residues. Germline V CDR1 and CDR2: LNHNV, YYDKDF (reference sequence). Trimming removed 1 base from V and 0 bases from J, with 15 bases in between. CDR3 loop: CATSRGSISTVNTEAFF. The CDR3, as DNA: TGTGCCACCAGCAGAGGGTCGATCTCGACAGTGAACACTGAAGCTTTCTTT.

This chain links TRBV4-1 with TRBJ2-5, with D perhaps matching TRBD1 (6 bases). The J call may not be correct, given that the DNA end is closer to TRBJ2-7. Germline V lookup: CDR1 MGHRA, CDR2 YSYEKL. This CDR3 spans 13 amino acids. The CDR3 here is CASSQIGQPEQYF. CDR3 bases: TGCGCCAGCAGCCAGATCGGACAGCCCGAGCAGTACTTC.

CDR3 nucleotides: TGTGCCAGCAGTTACTCTCATGAGACCCAGTACTTC. Translation gives CASSYSHETQYF. The gene calls are TRBV6-5 and TRBJ2-5; no clear D. This CDR3 has 12 residues. CDR1 is MNHEY, CDR2 SVGAGI, per germline. Deletions cut 0 bases from V and 5 bases from J, with 4 bases between.

The chain employs TRBV7-9 and TRBJ2-7; D call uncertain. Deletions cut 1 base from V and 4 bases from J, with 5 bases between. CDR1 is SEHNR and CDR2 is FQNEAQ in the germline V gene (reference sequence). The CDR3 extends over 12 amino acids. CDR3 region: CASSLGVYEQYF. CDR3 coding DNA: TGTGCCAGCAGCTTAGGAGTTTACGAGCAGTACTTC.

The chain uses TRBV4-3 and TRBJ2-1; 9 bases agree with TRBD1. The CDR3 is made up of 15 amino acids. CDR1 and CDR2 from the germline V gene are LGHNA and YSLEER. Unmatched junction bases numbered 3, after V lost 6 bases and J lost 0 bases. The CDR3 here is CASRRQGGSYNEQFF. CDR3 bases: TGCGCCAGCAGACGACAGGGGGGCTCCTACAATGAGCAGTTCTTC.

This chain links TRBV27 with TRBJ1-6; D remains ambiguous. V lost 5 bases and J 0 bases, leaving 8 bases between the germline ends. In germline, CDR1 is MNHEY, CDR2 SMNVEV (reference sequence). This CDR3 region has 15 residues. In DNA, the CDR3 is TGTGCCAGCAGTGACGGGAGCTCCTATAATTCACCCCTCCACTTT. Translating it yields CASSDGSSYNSPLHF.

This clone was counted between two and nine times. V usage is TRBV6-5 and J usage is TRBJ2-1; D may be TRBD1 (6 bases). Germline CDR1 reads MNHEY; CDR2 reads SVGAGI. Trimming cost V 0 bases and J 8 bases, with 17 bases left between them. The CDR3 is 16 residues long. DNA for the CDR3: TGTGCCAGCAGTTACTCGTTAACAGGGATTAAGTATGAGCAGTTCTTC. It codes for CASSYSLTGIKYEQFF.